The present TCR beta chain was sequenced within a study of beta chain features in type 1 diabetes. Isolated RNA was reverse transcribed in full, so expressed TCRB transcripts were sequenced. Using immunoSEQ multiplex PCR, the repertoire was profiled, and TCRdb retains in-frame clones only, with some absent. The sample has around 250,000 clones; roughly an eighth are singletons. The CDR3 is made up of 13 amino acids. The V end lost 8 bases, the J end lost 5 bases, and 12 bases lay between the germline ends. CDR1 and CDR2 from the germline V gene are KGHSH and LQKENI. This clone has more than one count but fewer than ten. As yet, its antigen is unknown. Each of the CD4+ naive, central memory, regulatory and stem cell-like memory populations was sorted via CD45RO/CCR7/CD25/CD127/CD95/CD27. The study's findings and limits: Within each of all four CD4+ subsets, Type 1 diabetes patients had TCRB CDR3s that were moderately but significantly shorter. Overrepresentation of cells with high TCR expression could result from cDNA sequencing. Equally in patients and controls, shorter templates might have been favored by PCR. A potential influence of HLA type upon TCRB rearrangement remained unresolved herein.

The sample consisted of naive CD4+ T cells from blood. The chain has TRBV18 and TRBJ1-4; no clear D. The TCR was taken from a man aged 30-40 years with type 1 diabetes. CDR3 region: CASQVGRNEKLFF. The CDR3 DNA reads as TGTGCCAGCCAAGTTGGGAGGAATGAAAAACTGTTTTTT.